These 9 T cell receptor beta chains were sequenced from one sample in a study of shared clonotypes between healthy human individuals. Data came from immunoSEQ multiplex PCR; TCRdb stores just in-frame clones and leaves some out. The repertoire has millions of clones, 90% to 95% of them found once; the top ten carry 0.39%. The specimen was naive CD4+ T cells from PBMCs. Subset denoted: CD45RA+ positively selected. These TCRs come from a man between 18 and 29 years old in good health. Some clones in this sample may be carry-over from other donors' samples.

V and J are TRBV30 and TRBJ2-1; 11 nucleotides agree with TRBD2. The CDR3 has 13 amino acids. CDR1 is GTSNPN, CDR2 SVGIG, per germline (reference sequence). Trimming removed 4 bases from V and 6 bases from J; junction bases left unmatched: 2. This chain's CDR3 is CAWNSGRANEQFF. The CDR3 bases are TGTGCCTGGAATAGCGGGAGGGCCAATGAGCAGTTCTTC.

This chain uses TRBV11-3 with TRBJ2-5; the match to TRBD1 covers 7 bases. Germline V gene sequence: CDR1 SGHNT, CDR2 YENEEA. The CDR3 sequence is 16 residues long. J was trimmed by 0 bases and V by 5 bases; bases with no gene match: 9. The CDR3 DNA sequence: TGTGCCAGCAGCCCCGGGGACAGCTTGTACCAAGAGACCCAGTACTTC. Protein: CASSPGDSLYQETQYF.

V usage is TRBV11-3 and J usage is TRBJ1-3; D might be TRBD1 (5 bases). V lost 5 bases to trimming and J lost 0 bases, with 11 bases between them. This CDR3 region has 15 residues. Germline V gene lookup returns CDR1 SGHNT and CDR2 YENEEA. This CDR3 reads CASSPGRGSGNTIYF. The CDR3 bases are TGTGCCAGCAGCCCCGGGAGGGGCTCTGGAAACACCATATATTTT.

The V and J genes are TRBV19 and TRBJ2-1; TRBD2 is a possible D gene (5 bases). Trimming removed 7 bases from V and 0 bases from J, with 16 bases in between. Germline V gene lookup returns CDR1 LNHDA and CDR2 SQIVND (reference sequence). CDR3 size: 16 residues. The CDR3 here is CASKKRTRSSYNEQFF. Written as DNA, the CDR3 is TGTGCCAGTAAGAAACGTACTAGGAGCTCCTACAATGAGCAGTTCTTC.

CDR3 sequence reads: CASCLSTDTQYF. The CDR3, as DNA: TGTGCCAGTTGCCTCAGCACAGATACGCAGTATTTT. The V gene is TRBV6-1, the J gene TRBJ2-3; D gene unclear. Germline V gene sequence: CDR1 MNHNS, CDR2 SASEGT. V was cut by 9 bases and J by 0 bases, with 7 bases left in between. The CDR3 length is 12 residues.

This clone was recorded only once. V usage is TRBV5-1 and J usage is TRBJ2-7; a possible D gene is TRBD2 (5 bases). Germline V gives CDR1 SGHRS, CDR2 YFSETQ. The CDR3 covers 14 residues. V was trimmed by 3 bases and J by 5 bases, leaving 15 bases between them. As DNA, the CDR3 is TGCGCCAGCAGCTCCGGACGGCTGCGGGACGAGCAGTACTTC. It specifies CASSSGRLRDEQYF.

The chain employs TRBV5-4 and TRBJ2-1; 9 bases fit TRBD2. From germline, CDR1 is SGHNT and CDR2 YYREEE (reference sequence). V trimming: 5 bases; J trimming: 7 bases; junction bases outside the gene matches: 19. There are 18 residues in the CDR3. CDR3 DNA sequence: TGTGCCAGCAGTAATCCCCAAGCGGGAGGTAGAGGGGGGAATGAGCAGTTCTTC. The encoded protein is CASSNPQAGGRGGNEQFF.

This rearrangement joins TRBV28 to TRBJ2-7; D possibly corresponds to TRBD2 (6 bases). With 7 bases removed from V and 2 bases from J, the gap between germline ends came to 12 bases. This CDR3 region has 13 residues. The germline V gene encodes CDR1 MDHEN and CDR2 SYDVKM. The CDR3 sequence: CASKWRGPYEQYF. The CDR3 nucleotides read TGTGCCAGCAAGTGGCGGGGTCCCTACGAGCAGTACTTC.

J is TRBJ1-3 and V is TRBV19; D gene unclear. There are 14 residues in the CDR3. Looked up from germline, CDR1 is LNHDA and CDR2 is SQIVND (reference sequence). V lost 5 bases and J lost 4, with 12 bases in between. CDR3 protein: CASSPVATGNTIYF. The CDR3 coding sequence is TGTGCCAGTAGTCCCGTAGCGACGGGAAACACCATATATTTT.